This is a list of T cell receptor beta chains from one sample in a study of shared clonotypes between healthy human individuals. The method was immunoSEQ multiplex PCR; TCRdb's version includes in-frame clones alone and lacks a portion of them. Among 900,000 to 1,200,000 clones listed, about 80% were seen once. Sequences were obtained from memory CD4+ T cells from PBMCs. These receptor sequences come from a man between 18 and 29 years old in good health. Some clones in this sample may be carry-over from other donors' samples. The CDR3 runs from the conserved cysteine through the conserved F or W. The D gene is left open where the match is weak. Clone size, where shown, is once, few, many, or a class for clones that have expanded.

d_call	clone_size	v_call	j_call	cdr3_nt	cdr3_aa
TRBD1	few	TRBV28	TRBJ2-7	TGTGCCAGCAGTTTATTAGGACAGGGCTCCTACGAGCAGTACTTC	CASSLLGQGSYEQYF
.	.	TRBV2	TRBJ1-2	TGTGCCAGCAGTCAGACACGAGCCCTTAACTATGGCTACACCTTC	CASSQTRALNYGYTF
.	.	TRBV28	TRBJ2-1	TGTGCCAGCAGTTTCTTGACGGGCGGGACTTACAATGAGCAGTTCTTC	CASSFLTGGTYNEQFF
.	once	TRBV6-6	TRBJ2-5	TGTGCCACCATGACGGACAGCCAAGAGACCCAGTACTTC	CATMTDSQETQYF
.	.	TRBV11-2	TRBJ2-1	TGTGCCAGCAGCCGGGGGTATGTGAATGAGCAGTTCTTC	CASSRGYVNEQFF
.	.	TRBV28	TRBJ1-5	TGTGCCAGCAGGCCCCGGATGGGAGCTAGCAATCAGCCCCAGCATTTT	CASRPRMGASNQPQHF
TRBD2	.	TRBV5-1	TRBJ2-5	TGCGCCAGCAACGAGCGGGAGGAGGGGACCCAGTACTTC	CASNEREEGTQYF
.	.	TRBV5-1	TRBJ2-7	TGCGCCAGCAGCTTGGGTGCAGAAGCCTACGAGCAGTACTTC	CASSLGAEAYEQYF
.	.	TRBV4-2	TRBJ2-3	TGTGCCAGCAGCCAAGATATTCGGCCCGCCCGCACAGATACGCAGTATTTT	CASSQDIRPARTDTQYF
.	once	TRBV28	TRBJ2-5	TGTGCCAGCAGTACCGGACAGTCCCGGGAGACCCAGTACTTC	CASSTGQSRETQYF
.	.	TRBV15	TRBJ2-2	TGTGCCACCACGGGGAGGTCGAACACCGGGGAGCTGTTTTTT	CATTGRSNTGELFF
TRBD2	.	TRBV5-1	TRBJ2-3	TGCGCCAGCGCCCTGGCGGGAGTAGATACGCAGTATTTT	CASALAGVDTQYF
.	.	TRBV15	TRBJ1-2	TGTGCCACCAGACACAGGGACGATAACTATGGCTACACCTTC	CATRHRDDNYGYTF
TRBD1	.	TRBV28	TRBJ1-2	TGTGCCAATGGGGACAGGAGCGGCTACACCTTC	CANGDRSGYTF
.	once	TRBV18	TRBJ1-1	TGTGCCAGCTCACCACCGGGCAGGGGTAACACTGAAGCTTTCTTT	CASSPPGRGNTEAFF
TRBD2	.	TRBV28	TRBJ2-1	TGTGCCAGCAGCCCTTCGACTAGCGGGAGGGCAGGGAATGAGCAGTTCTTC	CASSPSTSGRAGNEQFF
TRBD1	.	TRBV18	TRBJ1-2	TGTGCCAGCTCACCGGACAGGGGAGGGTATGGCTACACCTTC	CASSPDRGGYGYTF
.	.	TRBV6-1	TRBJ2-1	TGTGCCAGCAGTGGATTAGTAGCATCCTCCTACAATGAGCAGTTCTTC	CASSGLVASSYNEQFF
.	.	TRBV9	TRBJ2-7	TGTGCCAGCAGCCCGAGAGCAGGGGAATATCGCGAGCAGTACTTC	CASSPRAGEYREQYF
TRBD1	.	TRBV9	TRBJ1-2	TGTGCCAGCAGCGAAAGGACAGGGGCCGGTGGCTACACCTTC	CASSERTGAGGYTF
TRBD1	.	TRBV28	TRBJ1-2	TGTGCCAGCAGGCCGAGGACAGGGCTCATCTATGGCTACACCTTC	CASRPRTGLIYGYTF
.	many	TRBV28	TRBJ2-7	TGTGCCAGCACAGGGCCGGGGAGCTCCTACGAGCAGTACTTC	CASTGPGSSYEQYF